Below, 25 T cell receptor beta chains from the same sample are listed, as sequenced in a study of shared clonotypes between healthy human individuals. CD8 cells regarded as naive lacked CD45RO, were positively chosen for CCR7, and omitted terminally differentiated effector memory CD45RA+ cells. Assay used: immunoSEQ multiplex PCR; TCRdb lists only in-frame clones, some missing. Among 750,000 to 1,000,000 clones, 92% were seen once, and the ten largest hold under 30%. Sequencing was done on a sample of naive CD8+ T cells sorted from blood. Every receptor here comes from a man aged 25 to 45 in good health.

This chain links TRBV29-1 with TRBJ2-3; TRBD2 agrees at 8 bases. In germline, CDR1 is SQVTM, CDR2 ANQGSEA. After removal of 7 bases from V and 2 bases from J, the junction contained 17 bases not matched to a gene. This CDR3 has 17 residues. CDR3 sequence reads: CSATPGLDPQVTDTQYF. The DNA for the CDR3 is TGCAGCGCTACCCCGGGACTAGACCCCCAGGTCACAGATACGCAGTATTTT.

This chain joins TRBV5-6 and TRBJ2-5; D unresolved. The germline V and J ends were trimmed by 4 bases and 4 bases, with 20 bases remaining between them. This CDR3 comprises 16 residues. CDR1 is SGHDT, CDR2 YYEEEE, per germline. CDR3 residues: CASSPTPRQPGETQYF. The DNA of the CDR3 is TGTGCCAGCAGCCCGACCCCCCGGCAACCGGGAGAGACCCAGTACTTC.

The chain is built from TRBV5-1 and TRBJ2-1; 9 nucleotides match TRBD2. V dropped 4 bases and J dropped 8; count of bases not matched to a gene: 13. The CDR3 is made up of 16 amino acids. Germline V gene sequence: CDR1 SGHRS, CDR2 YFSETQ. This CDR3 is CASSGGLAEGGDEQFF. CDR3 sequence (DNA): TGCGCCAGCAGCGGGGGACTAGCTGAGGGTGGGGATGAGCAGTTCTTC. Full variable domain (missing parts from reference TRBV5-1 and TRBJ2-1): KAGVTQTPRYLIKTRGQQVTLSCSPISGHRSVSWYQQTPGQGLQFLFEYFSETQRNKGNFPGRFSGRQFSNSRSEMNVSTLELGDSALYLCASSGGLAEGGDEQFFGPGTRLTVL.

The chain is built from TRBV7-3 and TRBJ1-1; D might be TRBD1 (5 bases). Germline-derived CDR1 and CDR2 are SGHTA and FQGTGA. The CDR3 extends over 13 amino acids. With 4 bases removed from V and 4 bases from J, the gap between germline ends came to 10 bases. This CDR3 is CASSSGGGTEAFF. The CDR3 DNA reads as TGTGCCAGCAGCTCCGGGGGAGGCACTGAAGCTTTCTTT.

In this sample, this clone turned up once. This chain uses TRBV7-8 with TRBJ2-7; a possible D gene is TRBD2 (6 bases). The CDR3 is made up of 14 amino acids. Trimming pared 2 bases from V and 5 bases from J, leaving 13 bases between. CDR1 is SGHVS and CDR2 is FQNEAQ in the germline V gene. For the CDR3, the DNA is TGTGCCAGCAGCTTATGGGCTAGCGCTAACGAGCAGTACTTC. The encoded protein is CASSLWASANEQYF.

In this sample, this clone turned up once. This chain joins TRBV7-8 and TRBJ2-7; TRBD2 might be the D (6 bases). CDR1 SGHVS and CDR2 FQNEAQ come from the germline V gene. V lost 4 bases and J 2 bases, leaving 15 bases between the germline ends. The CDR3 extends over 15 amino acids. The CDR3: CASSWAGTSTYEQYF. In DNA, the CDR3 is TGTGCCAGCAGCTGGGCCGGGACTTCGACCTACGAGCAGTACTTC.

This chain uses TRBV9 with TRBJ2-1; possible D gene TRBD2, 6 bases. Trimming left V 4 bases short and J 0 bases short, with 11 bases between. The CDR3 contains 15 residues. Germline loops: CDR1 SGDLS, CDR2 YYNGEE. The DNA for the CDR3 is TGTGCCAGCAGCCAAGACGGGAGCTCCTACAATGAGCAGTTCTTC. Translating gives CASSQDGSSYNEQFF. The variable domain in full, with the rest retrieved from reference TRBV9 and TRBJ2-1, is DSGVTQTPKHLITATGQRVTLRCSPRSGDLSVYWYQQSLDQGLQFLIQYYNGEERAKGNILERFSAQQFPDLHSELNLSSLELGDSALYFCASSQDGSSYNEQFFGPGTRLTVL.

The J gene is TRBJ2-1, the V gene TRBV19; TRBD2 matches at 7 bases. Germline trimming cut 8 bases from V and 6 bases from J; bases unmatched to any gene: 10. This CDR3 is built from 14 residues. CDR1 is LNHDA, CDR2 SQIVND, per germline (reference sequence). For the CDR3, the DNA is TGTGCCAGTTGTGTGGGAGGGCCGGTCAATGAGCAGTTCTTC. This gives the protein CASCVGGPVNEQFF.

This chain joins TRBV7-6 and TRBJ2-1; D is uncertain. V lost 1 base to trimming and J lost 8 bases, with 3 bases between them. Germline lookup yields CDR1 SGHVS and CDR2 FNYEAQ. The CDR3 extends over 11 amino acids. The CDR3 nucleotides read TGTGCCAGCAGCTTAGGGGATGAGCAGTTCTTC. Protein: CASSLGDEQFF.

This clone came up once. The chain is built from TRBV15 and TRBJ2-3; D gene unclear. V was trimmed by 0 bases and J by 0 bases, leaving 7 bases between them. Germline lookup yields CDR1 LNHNV and CDR2 YYDKDF (reference sequence). This CDR3 region has 15 residues. The chain's CDR3 is CATSREAISTDTQYF. The CDR3 nucleotides read TGTGCCACCAGCAGAGAGGCGATTAGCACAGATACGCAGTATTTT. The full variable domain, in which reference TRBV15 and TRBJ2-3 provide the parts outside the CDR3, is DAMVIQNPRYQVTQFGKPVTLSCSQTLNHNVMYWYQQKSSQAPKLLFHYYDKDFNNEADTPDNFQSRRPNTSFCFLDIRSPGLGDTAMYLCATSREAISTDTQYFGPGTRLTVL.

V usage is TRBV4-1 and J usage is TRBJ2-7; D not certain. V was clipped by 1 base and J by 2 bases, with 9 bases between them. Germline V gives CDR1 MGHRA, CDR2 YSYEKL. This CDR3 region has 14 residues. The CDR3 reads CASSQVANTYEQYF. Here the CDR3 DNA reads TGCGCCAGCAGCCAAGTCGCCAATACCTACGAGCAGTACTTC.

This clone has only one observation. The gene calls are TRBV10-1 and TRBJ2-1; D is perhaps TRBD1 (6 bases). The ends were cut back, 3 bases at V and 0 bases at J, with 9 bases in the middle. CDR3 length equals 15 residues. CDR1 and CDR2 from the germline V gene are WNHNN and SYGVQD (reference sequence). CDR3 in amino acids: CASSEDRSSYNEQFF. CDR3 nucleotide sequence: TGCGCCAGCAGTGAAGACAGGAGCTCCTACAATGAGCAGTTCTTC.

The V gene is TRBV5-1, the J gene TRBJ2-3, with TRBD2 identical over 10 bases. The V and J ends lost 7 bases and 4 bases, in that order; junction bases with no gene match: 24. The CDR3 consists of 20 residues. Germline V gene lookup returns CDR1 SGHRS and CDR2 YFSETQ. The CDR3 loop reads CASDKSARLAGDIMADTQYF. The CDR3 DNA sequence: TGCGCCAGCGACAAGTCGGCTAGGCTAGCGGGAGACATAATGGCAGATACGCAGTATTTT.

The chain uses TRBV10-3 and TRBJ2-3; TRBD1 matches 9 bases. Per germline, CDR1 ENHRY and CDR2 SYGVKD. Trimming at V came to 2 bases and at J to 3 bases, leaving 3 bases not matched to a gene. This CDR3 spans 15 amino acids. The CDR3 is CAISETGGGTDTQYF. The CDR3 DNA sequence: TGTGCCATCAGTGAGACAGGGGGCGGGACAGATACGCAGTATTTT.

The genes are TRBV7-9 and TRBJ2-7; unclear D gene. From germline, CDR1 is SEHNR and CDR2 FQNEAQ (reference sequence). The ends were cut back, 3 bases at V and 4 bases at J, with 10 bases in the middle. The CDR3 runs 13 residues. CDR3 amino acids: CASSFAEAYEQYF. CDR3 DNA: TGTGCCAGCAGCTTCGCAGAGGCTTACGAGCAGTACTTC. Full variable domain (remainder filled in from reference TRBV7-9 and TRBJ2-7): DTGVSQNPRHKITKRGQNVTFRCDPISEHNRLYWYRQTLGQGPEFLTYFQNEAQLEKSRLLSDRFSAERPKGSFSTLEIQRTEQGDSAMYLCASSFAEAYEQYFGPGTRLTVT.

The V gene is TRBV28, the J gene TRBJ1-2; no firm D call. CDR3 length: 17 residues. The germline V and J ends were trimmed by 6 bases and 0 bases, with 20 bases remaining between them. Germline lookup yields CDR1 MDHEN and CDR2 SYDVKM. CDR3 sequence reads: CASSPITSFGANYGYTF. Here the CDR3 DNA reads TGTGCCAGCAGCCCTATAACTTCGTTTGGGGCTAACTATGGCTACACCTTC.

This rearrangement joins TRBV15 to TRBJ2-7; no firm D call. Germline V lookup: CDR1 LNHNV, CDR2 YYDKDF (reference sequence). This CDR3 contains 18 residues. The V end lost 0 bases, the J end lost 4 bases, and 22 bases lay between the germline ends. The CDR3 nucleotides are TGTGCCACCAGCAGAGATCGTCAAAACCCCACCCCCCCTTACGAGCAGTACTTC. This sequence encodes CATSRDRQNPTPPYEQYF.

This rearrangement joins TRBV4-3 to TRBJ2-1, with a possible D match to TRBD1 (6 bases). The CDR3 consists of 17 residues. Germline V gene lookup returns CDR1 LGHNA and CDR2 YSLEER. The V end was cut by 0 bases, the J end by 8 bases, with 20 bases between. The CDR3 nucleotides read TGCGCCAGCAGCCAAGATAAAGGGGGAACCCGGCCCGATGAGCAGTTCTTC. It yields the protein CASSQDKGGTRPDEQFF.

To note about this clone: This may be a read error, as it is one base from a much larger clone. This same CDR3 is encoded by further DNA sequences in the sample. This chain connects TRBV7-6 to TRBJ2-7; D remains ambiguous. Germline V gene sequence: CDR1 SGHVS, CDR2 FNYEAQ. V shed 1 base and J shed 2 bases, with 3 bases lying between them. This CDR3 contains 12 residues. The CDR3 here is CASSLGTYEQYF. The CDR3 DNA sequence: TGTGCCAGCAGCTTAGGGACCTACGAGCAGTACTTC.

V usage is TRBV30 and J usage is TRBJ2-7, with D tentatively TRBD2 (6 bases). V lost 5 bases, J lost 3 bases, and 17 bases lay in between. The germline V gene encodes CDR1 GTSNPN and CDR2 SVGIG (reference sequence). This CDR3 spans 14 amino acids. The CDR3 protein is CAWDEGGLYYEQYF. CDR3 coding DNA: TGTGCCTGGGATGAGGGAGGCCTATACTACGAGCAGTACTTC.

This sequence joins TRBV5-5 and TRBJ2-2; either TRBD1 or TRBD2 may supply D (5 bases each). Germline V gene lookup returns CDR1 SGHKS and CDR2 YYEKEE (reference sequence). The CDR3 is 15 residues long. Trimming cost V 4 bases and J 4 bases, with 14 bases left between them. This chain's CDR3 is CASSDRDGFTGELFF. The CDR3, as DNA: TGTGCCAGCAGCGACCGGGACGGATTCACCGGGGAGCTGTTTTTT.

This chain links TRBV27 with TRBJ1-2, with D perhaps matching TRBD1 (6 bases). The germline V gene has CDR1 MNHEY and CDR2 SMNVEV (reference sequence). This CDR3 spans 14 amino acids. Trimming shortened V by 4 bases and J by 2 bases, and 11 bases separated the two germline ends. CDR3 bases: TGTGCCAGCAGTTCATACAGGGACAACTATGGCTACACCTTC. It codes for CASSSYRDNYGYTF.

The gene calls are TRBV6-6 and TRBJ2-7; the D gene is possibly TRBD2 (5 bases). The length of the CDR3 is 12 residues. The germline V and J ends were trimmed by 0 bases and 9 bases, with 9 bases remaining between them. Looked up from germline, CDR1 is MNHNY and CDR2 is SVGAGI (reference sequence). The CDR3 here is CASSYSVEGQYF. The DNA for the CDR3 is TGTGCCAGCAGTTACTCAGTTGAGGGGCAGTACTTC.

This chain joins TRBV4-3 and TRBJ1-3, with TRBD1 matching 8 bases. CDR3 length equals 15 residues. The junction had 2 bases not matched to a gene; V was cut back by 4 bases and J by 0 bases. Germline CDR1 reads LGHNA; CDR2 reads YSLEER. As DNA, the CDR3 is TGCGCCAGCAGCCCGGACAGGGACTCTGGAAACACCATATATTTT. This encodes CASSPDRDSGNTIYF.

In this sample, this clone turned up once. This chain links TRBV5-6 with TRBJ2-5; 10 nucleotides align to TRBD2. The CDR3 length is 17 residues. Germline CDR1 SGHDT, CDR2 YYEEEE. V trimming: 4 bases; J trimming: 7 bases; junction bases outside the gene matches: 16. DNA for the CDR3: TGTGCCAGCAGCCCCGGGTGGAAGTCTAGCGGGAGCGGGACCCAGTACTTC. Protein product: CASSPGWKSSGSGTQYF. Using reference TRBV5-6 and TRBJ2-5 for the parts outside the CDR3, the full variable domain is DAGVTQSPTHLIKTRGQQVTLRCSPKSGHDTVSWYQQALGQGPQFIFQYYEEEERQRGNFPDRFSGHQFPNYSSELNVNALLLGDSALYLCASSPGWKSSGSGTQYFGPGTRLLVL.